This T cell receptor beta chain was sequenced during a study of human T cells and chemical hapten exposure. Each CDR3 protein gets one entry after TCRdb re-called the RACE reads with MiXCR. Found here are 150,000 to 200,000 distinct CDR3 sequences, 20% to 25% of them singletons; the top ten hold roughly 2.5%. The sample's time point: patch test 3, about 24 weeks after DPC sensitization. Treatment of the sample: therapeutic diphenylcyclopropenone sensitization with weekly scalp DPC. Every donor had alopecia and was 18 to 70 years old; all were suitable for DPC. Whole blood, unfractionated, served as the material for total RNA extraction. V gave up 4 bases and J gave up 5 bases, with 13 bases separating them. The length of the CDR3 is 14 residues. From germline, CDR1 is SNHLY and CDR2 FYNNEI.

V usage is TRBV2 and J usage is TRBJ2-3; no definite D call. The receptor was isolated from a woman in her forties with alopecia areata. Some clones in this sample may be carry-over from other donors' samples. Material: whole blood, obtained in connection with sensitization to the hapten diphenylcyclopropenone (DPC). CDR3 nucleotide sequence: TGTGCCAGCAGTGTCGACAACTCTAAAGATACGCAGTATTTT. Translation: CASSVDNSKDTQYF.